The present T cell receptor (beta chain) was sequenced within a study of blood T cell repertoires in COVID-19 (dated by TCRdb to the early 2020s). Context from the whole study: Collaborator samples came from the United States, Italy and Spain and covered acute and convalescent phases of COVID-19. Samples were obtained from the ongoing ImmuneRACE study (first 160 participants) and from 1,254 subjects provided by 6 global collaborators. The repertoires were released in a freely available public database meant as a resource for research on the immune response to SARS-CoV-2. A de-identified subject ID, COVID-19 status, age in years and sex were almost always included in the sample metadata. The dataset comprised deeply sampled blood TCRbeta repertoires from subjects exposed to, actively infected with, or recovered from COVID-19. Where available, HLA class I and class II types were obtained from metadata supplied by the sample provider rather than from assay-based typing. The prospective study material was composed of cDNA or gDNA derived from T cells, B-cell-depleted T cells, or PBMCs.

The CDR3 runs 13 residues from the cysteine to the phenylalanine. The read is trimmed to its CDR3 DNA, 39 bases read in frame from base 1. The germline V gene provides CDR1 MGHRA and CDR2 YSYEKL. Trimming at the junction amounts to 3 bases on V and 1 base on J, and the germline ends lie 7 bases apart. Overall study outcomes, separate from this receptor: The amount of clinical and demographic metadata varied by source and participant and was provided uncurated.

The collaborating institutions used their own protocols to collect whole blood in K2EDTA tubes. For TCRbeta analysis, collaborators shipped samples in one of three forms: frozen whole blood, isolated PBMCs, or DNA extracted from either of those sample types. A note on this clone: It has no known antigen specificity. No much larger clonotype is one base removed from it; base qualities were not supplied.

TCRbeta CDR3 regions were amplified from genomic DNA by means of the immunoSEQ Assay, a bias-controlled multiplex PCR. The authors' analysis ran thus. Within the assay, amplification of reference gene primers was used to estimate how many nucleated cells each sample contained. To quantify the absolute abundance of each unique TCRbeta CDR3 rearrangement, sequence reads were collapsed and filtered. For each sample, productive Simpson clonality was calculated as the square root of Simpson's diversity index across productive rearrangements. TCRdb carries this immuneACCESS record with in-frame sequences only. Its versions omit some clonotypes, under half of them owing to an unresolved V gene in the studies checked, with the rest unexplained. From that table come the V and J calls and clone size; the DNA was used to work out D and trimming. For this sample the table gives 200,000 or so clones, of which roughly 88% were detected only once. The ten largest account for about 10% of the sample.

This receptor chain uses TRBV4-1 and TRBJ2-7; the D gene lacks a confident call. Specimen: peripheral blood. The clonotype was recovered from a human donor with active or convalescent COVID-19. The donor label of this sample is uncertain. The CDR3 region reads CASSQQDSYEQYF. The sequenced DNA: TGCGCCAGCAGCCAGCAGGATTCCTACGAGCAGTACTTC.